The 16 T cell receptor beta chains below were found in one sample sequenced in a study of cytomegalovirus exposure and HLA in healthy donors (dated by TCRdb to the late 2010s). Library creation used the immunoSEQ multiplex PCR assay. The multiplex PCR relied on a mix of 60 forward primers for TCR Vbeta segments and 13 reverse primers for TCR Jbeta segments. Sourced from immuneACCESS, this table was stored by TCRdb with only in-frame sequences that have V and J called. A share of the clones is absent; for the studies checked, an unresolved V gene accounts for under half, and the remainder has no known explanation. The table kept for this sample lists roughly 90,000 clones. 15% of the sample comes from the top ten. The sample taken for sequencing was PBMCs. The receptors were sampled from a man over 45 in good health and CMV-seropositive.

This chain links TRBV7-6 with TRBJ1-5; 10 bases map to TRBD1. Germline V gives CDR1 SGHVS, CDR2 FNYEAQ. V shed 5 bases and J 0 bases; nucleotides not matched to a gene: 7. CDR3 length: 17 residues. CDR3 residues: CASSPGTGAYSNQPQHF. The CDR3 coding sequence is TGTGCCAGCAGCCCCGGGACAGGGGCTTATAGCAATCAGCCCCAGCATTTT.

This CDR3 is CAISPGGSDTEAFF. DNA for the CDR3: TGTGCCATCAGTCCAGGAGGGTCGGACACTGAAGCTTTCTTT. The chain combines TRBV10-3 with TRBJ1-1; D unclear. CDR3 length equals 14 residues. Germline assignment: CDR1 ENHRY and CDR2 SYGVKD. With 5 bases removed from V and 3 bases from J, the gap between germline ends came to 13 bases.

V gene TRBV12-5 combines with J gene TRBJ1-5, with 8 bases that match TRBD1. This CDR3 has 13 amino acids. Germline V CDR1 and CDR2: LGHNT, FRNRAP. V was clipped by 6 bases and J by 6 bases; unmatched bases: 4. The CDR3 region has the DNA TGTGCTAGTGGCTCCACAGGGGGTCAGCCCCAGCATTTT. Translated, it gives CASGSTGGQPQHF.

This chain joins TRBV7-9 and TRBJ2-2; 8 nucleotides line up with TRBD1. There are 15 residues in the CDR3. After removal of 3 bases from V and 1 base from J, the junction contained 1 base not matched to a gene. Per germline, CDR1 SEHNR and CDR2 FQNEAQ (reference sequence). CDR3 bases: TGTGCCAGCAGCTTCAGGGGGCTGAACACCGGGGAGCTGTTTTTT. Its protein is CASSFRGLNTGELFF.

This chain joins TRBV29-1 and TRBJ2-7; 7 nucleotides agree with TRBD2. The CDR3 consists of 14 residues. With V trimmed by 4 bases and J by 4 bases, 10 bases remained unmatched. Germline CDR1 is SQVTM and CDR2 is ANQGSEA. CDR3 sequence (DNA): TGCAGCGTTGCGCCGGGACTACATATATACGAGCAGTACTTC. Amino acid sequence: CSVAPGLHIYEQYF.

The V call is TRBV5-6, the J call TRBJ2-5, with a possible D match to TRBD1 (7 bases). The CDR3 covers 14 residues. V lost 4 bases to trimming and J lost 5 bases, with 15 bases between them. Per germline, CDR1 SGHDT and CDR2 YYEEEE. CDR3 sequence (DNA): TGTGCCAGCAGCAGACAGGGAGGACCGGAGACCCAGTACTTC. It specifies CASSRQGGPETQYF.

The CDR3 region has the DNA TGCAGCACTGCCGGGGACTACGACAATGAGCAGTTCTTC. Amino acids: CSTAGDYDNEQFF. This sequence joins TRBV29-1 and TRBJ2-1, with 7 positions matching TRBD2. Germline CDR1 SQVTM, CDR2 ANQGSEA. The CDR3 length is 13 residues. Trimming cost V 8 bases and J 5 bases; bases outside gene matches: 9.

The V gene is TRBV7-2, the J gene TRBJ1-2; no clear D. This CDR3 region has 14 residues. Between the trimmed V and J ends, which lost 1 base and 8 bases, there was a span of 14 bases. Germline CDR1 SGHTA, CDR2 FQGNSA. CDR3 coding DNA: TGTGCCAGCAGCTTAGGTGGTCGACGCGGCGGCTACACCTTC. Translating gives CASSLGGRRGGYTF.

The chain couples TRBV25-1 to TRBJ2-7; 7 bases align to TRBD2. The CDR3 totals 17 residues. Per germline, CDR1 MGHDK and CDR2 SYGVNS. V was pared by 3 bases and J by 2 bases, with 13 bases of the junction left unmatched. This CDR3 is CASSDPAGSAGTYEQYV. CDR3 DNA sequence: TGTGCCAGCAGTGACCCGGCAGGATCAGCGGGGACCTACGAGCAGTACGTC.

This rearrangement joins TRBV5-4 to TRBJ2-1, with D perhaps matching TRBD2 (5 bases). The CDR3 is 15 amino acids. Germline lookup yields CDR1 SGHNT and CDR2 YYREEE (reference sequence). Trimming took 4 bases from V and 4 from J, leaving 15 bases between them. The CDR3: CASSPGLEQYNEQFF. The CDR3 bases are TGTGCCAGCAGCCCCGGACTCGAACAGTACAATGAGCAGTTCTTC.

This chain joins TRBV12-5 and TRBJ1-1, with D maybe TRBD1 (5 bases). Trimming left V 6 bases short and J 0 bases short, with 14 bases between. CDR1 and CDR2 (germline): LGHNT, FRNRAP. The CDR3 spans 15 residues. CDR3 coding DNA: TGTGCTAGTGGAATCGGGGGAGGGATGAACACTGAAGCTTTCTTT. Its translation is CASGIGGGMNTEAFF.

The gene calls are TRBV7-2 and TRBJ2-1, with a tentative D call TRBD2 (6 bases). The CDR3 length is 13 residues. CDR1 is SGHTA and CDR2 is FQGNSA in the germline V gene. The V end lost 5 bases, the J end lost 9 bases, and 14 bases lay between the germline ends. The CDR3 DNA reads as TGTGCCAGCAGCGCCGACTGGCGGGGTGAGCAGTTCTTC. Its translation is CASSADWRGEQFF.

In nucleotides, the CDR3 is TGTGCCAGCAGCTTCGGGGGGCCACTGGCGGGGGACGAAGCTTTCTTT. The encoded protein is CASSFGGPLAGDEAFF. The chain recombines TRBV7-9 with TRBJ1-1; D perhaps matches TRBD1 (6 bases). In germline, CDR1 is SEHNR, CDR2 FQNEAQ (reference sequence). V was shortened by 3 bases and J by 8 bases, with 22 bases between the two germline ends. This CDR3 has 16 amino acids.

The J gene is TRBJ2-7, the V gene TRBV7-9, with 10 bases identical to TRBD2. The germline gives CDR1 SEHNR, CDR2 FQNEAQ (reference sequence). V dropped 5 bases and J dropped 4; count of bases not matched to a gene: 8. The CDR3 sequence is 15 residues long. As DNA, the CDR3 is TGTGCCAGCAGCCACCGGTCTAGCGGGAGTTACGAGCAGTACTTC. Translating gives CASSHRSSGSYEQYF.

The V gene is TRBV18, the J gene TRBJ1-2, with 10 bases aligning to TRBD1. Germline V gene sequence: CDR1 KGHSH, CDR2 LQKENI. The ends lost 5 bases at V and 6 bases at J; junction bases unmatched: 3. The length of the CDR3 is 13 residues. In DNA, the CDR3 is TGTGCCAGCTCAGTCGGGACAGGGGATGGCTACACCTTC. Amino acids: CASSVGTGDGYTF.

The CDR3 region is CASSAPGTSRETQYF. As DNA, the CDR3 is TGTGCCAGCAGCGCTCCCGGGACTAGCAGAGAGACCCAGTACTTC. The V call is TRBV7-9, the J call TRBJ2-5, with TRBD2 matching over 9 bases. This CDR3 is 15 amino acids long. In germline, CDR1 is SEHNR, CDR2 FQNEAQ (reference sequence). Unmatched junction bases numbered 8, after V lost 5 bases and J lost 4 bases.